Presented here are 18 T cell receptor beta chains from one specimen sequenced in a study of T cell repertoires in cytomegalovirus infection. MiXCR, applied by TCRdb to the reads, yields one record per CDR3 protein. The sample has 310,000 or so distinct CDR3 sequences, 25% seen once. No cognate antigen is known for these TCRs. The material was cultured PBMCs, obtained from culture after CMV antigen stimulation. Receptors were obtained from a human donor in good health (CMV status not recorded). Some clones in this sample may be carry-over from other donors' samples.

The chain joins TRBV14 to TRBJ2-7; D may be TRBD1 (6 bases). The CDR3 length is 15 residues. The germline V and J ends were trimmed by 4 bases and 4 bases, with 17 bases remaining between them. CDR1 is SGHDN, CDR2 FVKESK, per germline. CDR3 nucleotide sequence: TGTGCCAGCAGCCGATTGGACAGCCACGGGTACGAGCAGTACTTC. Its protein is CASSRLDSHGYEQYF.

Written as DNA, the CDR3 is TGTGCCAGCAGTTTAGACGGAGGTCGGACAAATCAGCCCCAGCATTTT. Its protein product is CASSLDGGRTNQPQHF. The chain has TRBV28 and TRBJ1-5; D perhaps matches TRBD1 (5 bases). Germline CDR1 reads MDHEN; CDR2 reads SYDVKM. The germline V and J ends were trimmed by 2 bases and 4 bases, with 15 bases remaining between them. The CDR3 is 16 residues long.

The V and J genes are TRBV19 and TRBJ2-5, with D possibly TRBD1 on 6 matching bases. The CDR3 runs to 16 residues. Trimming took 7 bases from V and 4 from J, leaving 22 bases between them. In germline, CDR1 is LNHDA, CDR2 SQIVND (reference sequence). CDR3 sequence (DNA): TGTGCCAGTACCCCAAGGGCGGTTCGAGGGGGAGAGACCCAGTACTTC. It codes for CASTPRAVRGGETQYF.

V usage is TRBV7-9 and J usage is TRBJ2-1, with 7 bases matching TRBD1. After removal of 7 bases from V and 2 bases from J, the junction contained 5 bases not matched to a gene. The CDR3 totals 14 residues. From germline, CDR1 is SEHNR and CDR2 FQNEAQ (reference sequence). CDR3 DNA: TGTGCCAGCACTGGACAGGCCGCCTACAATGAGCAGTTCTTC. Encoded protein: CASTGQAAYNEQFF.

This clonotype has a handful of counts. The CDR3 coding sequence is TGTGCCAGCAGCCGGGACAGGAATTACAATGAGCAGTTCTTC. Its translation is CASSRDRNYNEQFF. The V and J genes are TRBV7-3 and TRBJ2-1, with TRBD1 identical over 8 bases. The CDR3 totals 14 residues. Germline V lookup: CDR1 SGHTA, CDR2 FQGTGA. The trim removed 5 bases at V and 4 bases at J, leaving 4 bases unmatched.

This clonotype was seen at least ten times. The gene calls are TRBV6-1 and TRBJ2-7; the D gene is possibly TRBD1 (5 bases). V dropped 8 bases and J dropped 1 base, with 9 bases sitting between them. CDR3 length equals 12 residues. Germline lookup yields CDR1 MNHNS and CDR2 SASEGT. This chain's CDR3 is CASAGASYEQYV. As DNA, the CDR3 is TGTGCCAGCGCTGGGGCTTCCTACGAGCAGTACGTC.

The genes are TRBV10-2 and TRBJ2-1; tentatively, D is TRBD1 (5 bases). Trimming took off 6 bases at V and 4 bases at J, with 10 bases between the two ends. Germline assignment: CDR1 WSHSY and CDR2 SAAADI. The CDR3 loop spans 13 amino acids. CDR3 region: CASRPGNYNEQFF. The CDR3 DNA reads as TGCGCCAGCAGACCAGGGAATTACAATGAGCAGTTCTTC.

This clonotype was counted ten times or more. The chain recombines TRBV7-2 with TRBJ2-1; possible D gene TRBD2, 6 bases. The CDR3 is 19 residues long. The V end lost 2 bases, the J end lost 6 bases, and 26 bases lay between the germline ends. Germline V gene sequence: CDR1 SGHTA, CDR2 FQGNSA. The CDR3 DNA is TGTGCCAGCAGCTTACTAATAACTAGCTCGGGGAGTATCGGCAATGAGCAGTTCTTC. Translated: CASSLLITSSGSIGNEQFF.

V and J are TRBV11-3 and TRBJ2-1; 14 positions match TRBD2. In germline, CDR1 is SGHNT, CDR2 YENEEA. J was trimmed by 9 bases and V by 4 bases; bases with no gene match: 5. The CDR3 contains 15 residues. CDR3 DNA: TGTGCCAGCAGCTGGGGACTAGCGGGAGAAGCTGAGCAGTTCTTC. It encodes CASSWGLAGEAEQFF. Drawing the rest from reference TRBV11-3 and TRBJ2-1, the complete variable domain is EAGVVQSPRYKIIEKKQPVAFWCNPISGHNTLYWYLQNLGQGPELLIRYENEEAVDDSQLPKDRFSAERLKGVDSTLKIQPAELGDSAVYLCASSWGLAGEAEQFFGPGTRLTVL.

This clonotype was seen repeatedly, ten times or more. This sequence joins TRBV7-8 and TRBJ2-1; the D is unclear. The V gene lost 2 bases and the J gene lost 5 bases, with 13 bases spanning the gap. Germline V gene data show CDR1 as SGHVS and CDR2 as FQNEAQ. The CDR3 runs 15 residues. CDR3 sequence: CASSLMGSGHNEQFF. As DNA, the CDR3 is TGTGCCAGCAGCTTAATGGGCTCGGGCCACAATGAGCAGTTCTTC. Combining the CDR3 with reference TRBV7-8 and TRBJ2-1 gives the whole variable domain GAGVSQSPRYKVAKRGQDVALRCDPISGHVSLFWYQQALGQGPEFLTYFQNEAQLDKSGLPSDRFFAERPEGSVSTLKIQRTQQEDSAVYLCASSLMGSGHNEQFFGPGTRLTVL.

This clonotype was seen a few times. The chain carries TRBV6-6 and TRBJ1-4; D is possibly TRBD1 (5 bases). Trimming removed 5 bases from V and 8 bases from J, with 15 bases in between. The germline V gene encodes CDR1 MNHNY and CDR2 SVGAGI (reference sequence). The CDR3 loop spans 14 amino acids. The DNA for the CDR3 is TGTGCCAGCAGTCAGGGCCAGACGACCGAAAAACTGTTTTTT. Amino acid sequence: CASSQGQTTEKLFF.

This chain links TRBV5-6 with TRBJ1-2; a possible D gene is TRBD1 (6 bases). V was shortened by 1 base and J by 6 bases, with 16 bases between the two germline ends. CDR3 length equals 15 residues. Per germline, CDR1 SGHDT and CDR2 YYEEEE. The CDR3, as DNA: TGTGCCAGCAGCTTGCAGGGGCTACTTGGAGATGGCTACACCTTC. Its translation is CASSLQGLLGDGYTF.

A word on this clonotype: A much more abundant neighbour one base away suggests this may be a read error. This chain uses TRBV7-3 with TRBJ2-1, with TRBD2 matching 10 bases. The length of the CDR3 is 15 residues. Trimming cost V 9 bases and J 5 bases; bases outside gene matches: 10. Germline CDR1 and CDR2: SGHTA and FQGTGA. The CDR3 is CARSQSGRVHNEQFF. For the CDR3, the DNA is TGTGCCAGAAGCCAAAGCGGGAGGGTCCACAATGAGCAGTTCTTC.

This clonotype turned up a few times. The chain combines TRBV4-1 with TRBJ1-2; D not certain. Trimming removed 3 bases from V and 3 bases from J, with 14 bases in between. Germline loops: CDR1 MGHRA, CDR2 YSYEKL. The CDR3 contains 15 residues. DNA for the CDR3: TGCGCCAGCAGCCACAACTTGCAGGTGGACTATGGCTACACCTTC. This codes for CASSHNLQVDYGYTF.

This chain uses TRBV4-1 with TRBJ1-5; tentatively, D is TRBD1 (6 bases). This CDR3 has 16 amino acids. From germline, CDR1 is MGHRA and CDR2 YSYEKL. Trimming took 5 bases from V and 6 from J, leaving 20 bases between them. The CDR3 loop reads CASSKNRDEVGQPQHF. The CDR3, as DNA: TGCGCCAGCAGCAAAAACAGGGATGAGGTGGGTCAGCCCCAGCATTTT.

This clonotype was recorded at least ten times. This sequence joins TRBV6-2 or TRBV6-3 and TRBJ2-7; D remains unclear. The V gene's germline CDR1 is MNHEY and CDR2 SVGEGT. Trimming removed 2 bases from V and 3 bases from J, with 11 bases in between. The CDR3 loop spans 14 amino acids. The CDR3 DNA reads TGTGCCAGCAGTTACCAAAGTGGGATCTACGAGCAGTACGTC. It yields the protein CASSYQSGIYEQYV.

In its sample, this clonotype was seen a few times. The chain combines TRBV6-1 with TRBJ1-5; D ambiguous. The CDR3 extends over 14 amino acids. V was pared by 9 bases and J by 0 bases, with 12 bases between. CDR1 MNHNS and CDR2 SASEGT come from the germline V gene. CDR3 sequence (DNA): TGTGCCAGGGGGTCGGAGGATAGCAATCAGCCCCAGCATTTT. It translates to CARGSEDSNQPQHF.

The rearrangement joins TRBV6-6 to TRBJ2-4; TRBD2 agrees at 8 bases. The V segment lost 6 bases and the J segment 1 base; nucleotides outside the gene matches: 8. This CDR3 is built from 16 residues. The V gene's germline CDR1 is MNHNY and CDR2 SVGAGI (reference sequence). This CDR3 is CASSDREGNAKNIQYF. In DNA, the CDR3 is TGTGCCAGCAGCGACCGGGAGGGCAACGCCAAAAACATTCAGTACTTC.